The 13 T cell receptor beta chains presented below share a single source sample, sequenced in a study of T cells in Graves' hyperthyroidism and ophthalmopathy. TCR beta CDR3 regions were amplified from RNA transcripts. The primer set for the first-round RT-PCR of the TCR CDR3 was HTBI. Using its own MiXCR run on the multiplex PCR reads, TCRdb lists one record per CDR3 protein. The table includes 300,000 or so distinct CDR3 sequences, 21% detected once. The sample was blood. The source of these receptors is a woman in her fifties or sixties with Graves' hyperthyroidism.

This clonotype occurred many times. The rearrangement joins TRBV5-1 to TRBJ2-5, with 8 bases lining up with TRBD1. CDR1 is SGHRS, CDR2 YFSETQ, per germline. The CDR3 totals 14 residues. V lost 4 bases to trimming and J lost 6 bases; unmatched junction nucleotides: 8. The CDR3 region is CASSPGQGRKTQYF. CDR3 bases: TGCGCCAGCAGCCCTGGACAGGGCAGGAAGACCCAGTACTTC.

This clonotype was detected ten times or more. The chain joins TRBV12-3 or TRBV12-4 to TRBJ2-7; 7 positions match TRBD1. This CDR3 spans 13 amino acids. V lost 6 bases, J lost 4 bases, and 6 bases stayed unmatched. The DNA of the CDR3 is TGTGCCAGCAGCTTCGGACAGGTTTACGAGCAGTACTTC. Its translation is CASSFGQVYEQYF.

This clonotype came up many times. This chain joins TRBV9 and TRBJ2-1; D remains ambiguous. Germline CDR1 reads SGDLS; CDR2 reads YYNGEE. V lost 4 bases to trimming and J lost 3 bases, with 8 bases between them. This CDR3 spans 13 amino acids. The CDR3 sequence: CASSSRLYNEQFF. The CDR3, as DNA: TGTGCCAGCAGCTCCAGACTCTACAATGAGCAGTTCTTC.

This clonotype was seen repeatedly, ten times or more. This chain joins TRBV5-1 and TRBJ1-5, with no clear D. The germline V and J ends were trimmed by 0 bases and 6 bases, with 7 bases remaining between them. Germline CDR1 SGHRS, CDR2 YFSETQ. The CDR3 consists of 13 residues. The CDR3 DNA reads TGCGCCAGCAGCTTGGACGTAGGTCAGCCCCAGCATTTT. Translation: CASSLDVGQPQHF. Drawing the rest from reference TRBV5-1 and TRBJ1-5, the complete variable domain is KAGVTQTPRYLIKTRGQQVTLSCSPISGHRSVSWYQQTPGQGLQFLFEYFSETQRNKGNFPGRFSGRQFSNSRSEMNVSTLELGDSALYLCASSLDVGQPQHFGDGTRLSIL.

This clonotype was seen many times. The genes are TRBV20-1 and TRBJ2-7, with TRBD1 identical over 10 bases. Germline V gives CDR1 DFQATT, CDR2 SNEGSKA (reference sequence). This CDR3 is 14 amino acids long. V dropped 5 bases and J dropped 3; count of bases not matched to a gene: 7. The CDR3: CSAQDRGKSYEQYF. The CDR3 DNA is TGCAGTGCTCAGGACAGGGGGAAAAGCTACGAGCAGTACTTC.

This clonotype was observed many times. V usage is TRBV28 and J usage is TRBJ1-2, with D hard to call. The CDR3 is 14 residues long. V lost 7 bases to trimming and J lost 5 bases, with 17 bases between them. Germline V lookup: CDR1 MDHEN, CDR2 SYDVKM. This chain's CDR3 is CASIKGRAKYGYTF. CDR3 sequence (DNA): TGTGCCAGCATTAAAGGACGGGCCAAATATGGCTACACCTTC.

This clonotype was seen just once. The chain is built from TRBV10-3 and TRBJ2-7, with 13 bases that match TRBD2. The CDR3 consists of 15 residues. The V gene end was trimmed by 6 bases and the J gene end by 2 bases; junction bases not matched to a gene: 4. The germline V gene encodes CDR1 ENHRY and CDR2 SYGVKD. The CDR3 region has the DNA TGTGCCATCAGGACTAGCGGGGGGCCCGCCTACGAGCAGTACTTC. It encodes CAIRTSGGPAYEQYF.

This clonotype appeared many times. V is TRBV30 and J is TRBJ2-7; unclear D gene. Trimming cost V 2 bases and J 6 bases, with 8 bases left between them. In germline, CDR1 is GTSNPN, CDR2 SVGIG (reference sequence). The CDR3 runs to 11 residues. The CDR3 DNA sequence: TGTGCCTGGAGTCTATATCGCGAGCAGTACTTC. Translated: CAWSLYREQYF.

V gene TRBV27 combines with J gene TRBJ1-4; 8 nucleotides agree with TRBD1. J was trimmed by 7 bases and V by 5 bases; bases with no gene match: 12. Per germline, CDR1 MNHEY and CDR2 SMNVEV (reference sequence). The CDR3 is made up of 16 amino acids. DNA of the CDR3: TGTGCCAGCAGTCGCCTCCTCAGGGGGCTCGGTGAAAAACTGTTTTTT. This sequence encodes CASSRLLRGLGEKLFF.

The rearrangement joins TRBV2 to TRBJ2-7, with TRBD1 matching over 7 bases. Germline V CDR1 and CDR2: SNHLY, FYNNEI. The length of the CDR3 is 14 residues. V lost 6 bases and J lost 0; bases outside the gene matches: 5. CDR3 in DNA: TGTGCCAGCAGGAGGGACAGTGGCTCCTACGAGCAGTACTTC. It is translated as CASRRDSGSYEQYF.

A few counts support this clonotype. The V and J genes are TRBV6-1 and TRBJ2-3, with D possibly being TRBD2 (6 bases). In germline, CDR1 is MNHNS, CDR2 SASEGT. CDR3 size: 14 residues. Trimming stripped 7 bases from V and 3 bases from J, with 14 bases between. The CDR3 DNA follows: TGTGCCAGCATCCCACGGGAGCTGACAGATACGCAGTATTTT. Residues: CASIPRELTDTQYF.

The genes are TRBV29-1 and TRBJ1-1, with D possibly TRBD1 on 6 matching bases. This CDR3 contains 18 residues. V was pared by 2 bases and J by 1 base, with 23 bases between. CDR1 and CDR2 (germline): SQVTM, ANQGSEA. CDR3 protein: CSVEPPGEGVDGNTEAFF. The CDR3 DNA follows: TGCAGCGTTGAACCTCCGGGGGAGGGGGTGGATGGGAACACTGAAGCTTTCTTT.

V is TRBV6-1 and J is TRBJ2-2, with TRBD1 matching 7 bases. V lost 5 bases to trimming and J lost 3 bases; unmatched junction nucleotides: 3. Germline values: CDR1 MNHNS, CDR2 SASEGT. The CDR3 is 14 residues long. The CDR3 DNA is TGTGCCAGCAGTACCGGGACAGACACCGGGGAGCTGTTTTTT. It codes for CASSTGTDTGELFF.